This T cell receptor beta chain derives from a study of shared clonotypes between healthy human individuals. Study outcomes and limitations: Read depth was anticipated to influence clonotype sharing among donors.

Details on this clone: The antigen is undetermined.

Terminally differentiated effector memory CD45RA+ cells were left out of the naive CD8 fraction, which was CD45RO-negative and positively selected for CCR7. Clones were read by immunoSEQ multiplex PCR, and TCRdb kept only the in-frame ones, dropping some. The sample includes 660,000 or so clones, 96% of them seen just once. The ends lost 8 bases at V and 2 bases at J; junction bases unmatched: 0. CDR1 MNHEY and CDR2 SMNVEV come from the germline V gene (reference sequence). The CDR3 loop spans 12 amino acids. V and J are TRBV27 and TRBJ2-1; 7 nucleotides agree with TRBD1. The specimen was naive CD8+ T cells sorted from blood. This receptor was taken from a woman aged 25 to 39 in good health. In DNA, the CDR3 is TGTGCCAGCGGGACAGCCTACAATGAGCAGTTCTTC. Translated: CASGTAYNEQFF.